A single T cell receptor (beta chain) is shown here with its context. Its antigen is not known. The data stem from a study of cytomegalovirus exposure and HLA in healthy donors. Overall study results and limits: Through in vitro validation, three CMV-associated chains were shown to be specific for CMV antigens.

The CDR3 runs to 14 residues. Per germline, CDR1 MDHEN and CDR2 SYDVKM. Trimming took off 5 bases at V and 5 bases at J, with 13 bases between the two ends. The PCR made use of 60 Vbeta and 13 Jbeta primers. The assay was immunoSEQ multiplex PCR, and TCRdb's table has in-frame clones only and misses some. The table has more than 95,000 clones, around 74% seen once. V and J are TRBV28 and TRBJ1-5; possibly TRBD1 for D (6 bases). Sequences were obtained from PBMCs. The receptor comes from an older woman in good health and CMV-seropositive. The CDR3 bases are TGTGCCAGCAGTGGGACATCGCGGGATCAGCCCCAGCATTTT. This translates into CASSGTSRDQPQHF.